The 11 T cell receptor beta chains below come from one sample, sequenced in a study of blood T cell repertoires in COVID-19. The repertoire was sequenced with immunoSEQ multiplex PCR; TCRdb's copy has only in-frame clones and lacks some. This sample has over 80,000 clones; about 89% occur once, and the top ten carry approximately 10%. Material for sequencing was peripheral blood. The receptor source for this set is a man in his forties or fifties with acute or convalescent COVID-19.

DNA of the CDR3: TGTGCCATCAGTGAGGGCGGTGTGAACACTGAAGCTTTCTTT. Translating gives CAISEGGVNTEAFF. V usage is TRBV10-3 and J usage is TRBJ1-1; D unclear. V was trimmed by 2 bases and J by 0 bases, leaving 7 bases between them. The CDR3 is 14 amino acids. Germline V CDR1 and CDR2: ENHRY, SYGVKD.

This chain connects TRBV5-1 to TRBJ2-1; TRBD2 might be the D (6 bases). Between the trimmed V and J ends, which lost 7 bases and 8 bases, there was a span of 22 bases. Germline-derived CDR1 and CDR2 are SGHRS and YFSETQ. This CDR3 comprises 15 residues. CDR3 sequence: CASRRWRDQRDEQFF. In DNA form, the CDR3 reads TGCGCCAGCCGCCGCTGGAGGGATCAAAGGGATGAGCAGTTCTTC.

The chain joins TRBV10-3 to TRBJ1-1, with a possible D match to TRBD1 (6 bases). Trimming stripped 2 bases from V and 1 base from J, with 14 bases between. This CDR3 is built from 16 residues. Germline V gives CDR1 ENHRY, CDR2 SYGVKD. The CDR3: CAISEPRMDRNTEAFF. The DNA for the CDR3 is TGTGCCATCAGTGAGCCCAGGATGGACAGGAACACTGAAGCTTTCTTT.

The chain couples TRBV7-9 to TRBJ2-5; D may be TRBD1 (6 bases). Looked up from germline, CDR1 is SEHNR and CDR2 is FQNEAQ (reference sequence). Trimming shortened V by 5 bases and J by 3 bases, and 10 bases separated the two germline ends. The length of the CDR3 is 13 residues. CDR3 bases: TGTGCCAGCAGCCCGGGACAAAAAGAGACCCAGTACTTC. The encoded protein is CASSPGQKETQYF.

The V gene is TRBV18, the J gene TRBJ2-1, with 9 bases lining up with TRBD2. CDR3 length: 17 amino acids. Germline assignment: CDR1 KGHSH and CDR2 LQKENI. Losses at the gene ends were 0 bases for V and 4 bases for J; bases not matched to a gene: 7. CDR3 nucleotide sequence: TGTGCCAGCTCACCACCGGGTAGCGGGAGTGCATACAATGAGCAGTTCTTC. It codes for CASSPPGSGSAYNEQFF.

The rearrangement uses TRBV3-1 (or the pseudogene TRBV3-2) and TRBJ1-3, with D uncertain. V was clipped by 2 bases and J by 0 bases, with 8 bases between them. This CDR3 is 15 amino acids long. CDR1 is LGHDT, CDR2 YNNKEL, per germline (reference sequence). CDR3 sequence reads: CASSQRGSSGNTIYF. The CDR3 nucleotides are TGTGCCAGCAGCCAACGGGGAAGCTCTGGAAACACCATATATTTT.

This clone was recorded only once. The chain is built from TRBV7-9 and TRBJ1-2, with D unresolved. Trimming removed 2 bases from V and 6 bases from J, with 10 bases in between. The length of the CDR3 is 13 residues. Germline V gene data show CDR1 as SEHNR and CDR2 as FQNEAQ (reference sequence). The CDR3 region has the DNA TGTGCCAGCAGCTTAATCCCACGGGATGGCTACACCTTC. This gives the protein CASSLIPRDGYTF. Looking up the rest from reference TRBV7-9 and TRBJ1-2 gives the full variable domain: DTGVSQNPRHKITKRGQNVTFRCDPISEHNRLYWYRQTLGQGPEFLTYFQNEAQLEKSRLLSDRFSAERPKGSFSTLEIQRTEQGDSAMYLCASSLIPRDGYTFGSGTRLTVV.

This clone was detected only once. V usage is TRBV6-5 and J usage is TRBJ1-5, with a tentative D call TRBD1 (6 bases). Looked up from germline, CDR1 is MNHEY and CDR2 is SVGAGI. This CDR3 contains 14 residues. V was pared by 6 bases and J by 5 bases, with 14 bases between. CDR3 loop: CASRTGSGYQPQHF. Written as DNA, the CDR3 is TGTGCCAGCAGAACAGGGTCGGGGTATCAGCCCCAGCATTTT.

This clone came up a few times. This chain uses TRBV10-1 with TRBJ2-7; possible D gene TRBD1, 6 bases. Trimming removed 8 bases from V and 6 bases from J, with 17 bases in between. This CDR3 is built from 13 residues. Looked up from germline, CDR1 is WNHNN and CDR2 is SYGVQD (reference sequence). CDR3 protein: CASGGHMQVEQYF. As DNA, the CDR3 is TGCGCCAGCGGGGGACATATGCAAGTCGAGCAGTACTTC.

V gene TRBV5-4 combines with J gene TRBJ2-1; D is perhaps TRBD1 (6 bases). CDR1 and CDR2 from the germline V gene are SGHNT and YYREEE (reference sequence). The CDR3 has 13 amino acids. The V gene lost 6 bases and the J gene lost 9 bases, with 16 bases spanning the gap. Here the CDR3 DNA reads TGTGCCAGCACCCCGCGGACAGTAGGTGAGCAGTTCTTC. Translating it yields CASTPRTVGEQFF.

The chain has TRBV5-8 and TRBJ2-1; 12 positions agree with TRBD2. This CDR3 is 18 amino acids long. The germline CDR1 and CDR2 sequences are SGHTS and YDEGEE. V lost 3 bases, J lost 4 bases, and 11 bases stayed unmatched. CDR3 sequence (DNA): TGTGCCAGCAGCTCGGGGACTAGCGGGCTGGGGGGATACAATGAGCAGTTCTTC. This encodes CASSSGTSGLGGYNEQFF. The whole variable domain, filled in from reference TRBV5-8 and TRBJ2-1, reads EAGVTQSPTHLIKTRGQQATLRCSPISGHTSVYWYQQALGLGLQFLLWYDEGEERNRGNFPPRFSGRQFPNYSSELNVNALELEDSALYLCASSSGTSGLGGYNEQFFGPGTRLTVL.